The 19 T cell receptor beta chains in this list originate from one sample, sequenced in a study of beta chain features in type 1 diabetes. Study-wide points: For Type 1 diabetes patients, all four CD4+ subsets carried TCRB CDR3s that were moderately but significantly shorter.

Their specific antigens are unknown. Expressed TCRB transcripts were sequenced because the entire RNA isolate underwent reverse transcription. Only in-frame clones appear in the TCRdb table, and some are missing; sequencing was by immunoSEQ multiplex PCR. The top ten hold about 0.63% of the sample, which has 300,000 to 450,000 clones, around 10% seen once. Sequencing was done on a sample of central memory CD4+ T cells from blood. The receptor source for this set is a young man with type 1 diabetes.

As for this clone: A read error may produce the germline difference seen at one junction end. The chain uses TRBV7-7 and TRBJ2-3; no clear D gene. In germline, CDR1 is SSHAT, CDR2 FNYEAQ (reference sequence). The CDR3 sequence is 14 residues long. The CDR3 loop is CASSLSRSTDTQYF. The CDR3 DNA reads TGTGCTAGCAGCTTAAGCAGAAGCACAGATACGCAGTATTTT.

This clone was detected a few times. V is TRBV10-1 and J is TRBJ2-3; 8 nucleotides align to TRBD2. The V gene's germline CDR1 is WNHNN and CDR2 SYGVQD (reference sequence). CDR3 length: 14 amino acids. The V and J ends lost 4 bases and 2 bases, in that order; junction bases with no gene match: 2. Here the CDR3 DNA reads TGCGCCAGCAGTGTACTAGCGGTCACAGATACGCAGTATTTT. Amino acid sequence: CASSVLAVTDTQYF.

This clone has just a few counts. V and J are TRBV5-1 and TRBJ2-7, with D tentatively TRBD2 (6 bases). Germline CDR1 and CDR2: SGHRS and YFSETQ. The CDR3 contains 16 residues. V was pared by 0 bases and J by 0 bases, with 13 bases between. CDR3 DNA sequence: TGCGCCAGCAGCTTGGATGGGACTCCTATCTCCTACGAGCAGTACTTC. Residues: CASSLDGTPISYEQYF.

V gene TRBV18 combines with J gene TRBJ2-5; D may be TRBD2 (5 bases). V lost 6 bases, J lost 5 bases, and 16 bases lay in between. Germline loops: CDR1 KGHSH, CDR2 LQKENI. The CDR3 runs 14 residues. The CDR3 is CASSLNRGFETQYF. The CDR3 nucleotides are TGTGCCAGCTCTCTCAACCGGGGTTTCGAGACCCAGTACTTC.

This clone was counted ten times or more. The genes are TRBV2 and TRBJ2-1; D not resolved. The V and J ends lost 1 base and 9 bases respectively, with 4 bases between them. The CDR3 is made up of 11 amino acids. Germline V gene data show CDR1 as SNHLY and CDR2 as FYNNEI. The CDR3 reads CASSEEVEQFF. CDR3 bases: TGTGCCAGCAGTGAAGAGGTTGAGCAGTTCTTC.

This clone occurred once. This sequence joins TRBV9 and TRBJ1-5; 7 bases are a match to TRBD1. The CDR3 has 16 residues. V dropped 4 bases and J dropped 3; count of bases not matched to a gene: 10. Germline V CDR1 and CDR2: SGDLS, YYNGEE. The CDR3 coding sequence is TGTGCCAGCAGCCCAGGGGGGCTAATTTCCAATCAGCCCCAGCATTTT. Amino acid sequence: CASSPGGLISNQPQHF.

This clone showed up just once. The gene calls are TRBV18 and TRBJ2-1, with 11 bases identical to TRBD1. CDR3 length: 14 residues. Germline V lookup: CDR1 KGHSH, CDR2 LQKENI. Trimming at V came to 5 bases and at J to 9 bases, leaving 6 bases not matched to a gene. CDR3 nucleotides: TGTGCCAGCTCAAAGGGACAGGGGGGCGGTGAGCAGTTCTTC. This gives the protein CASSKGQGGGEQFF.

This clone was found many times. The V and J genes are TRBV9 and TRBJ2-3; 8 nucleotides match TRBD1. The germline CDR1 and CDR2 sequences are SGDLS and YYNGEE. CDR3 length: 14 residues. V was clipped by 4 bases and J by 7 bases; unmatched bases: 8. The CDR3 spells CASSPRTGMNTQYF. For the CDR3, the DNA is TGTGCCAGCAGCCCCCGGACAGGGATGAATACGCAGTATTTT.

The table lists this clone with many counts. The chain joins TRBV28 to TRBJ2-1, with D perhaps matching TRBD1 (6 bases). CDR1 and CDR2 from the germline V gene are MDHEN and SYDVKM. This CDR3 region has 13 residues. V lost 4 bases, J lost 6 bases, and 10 bases lay in between. In DNA form, the CDR3 reads TGTGCCAGCAGTTCGGGACAAATCAATGAGCAGTTCTTC. Translation: CASSSGQINEQFF.

The V and J genes are TRBV7-8 and TRBJ1-2, with no clear D. The CDR3 is 14 residues long. Per the germline V gene, CDR1 is SGHVS and CDR2 is FQNEAQ. V was trimmed by 3 bases and J by 4 bases, leaving 12 bases between them. CDR3 in DNA: TGTGCCAGCAGCTTTCAACCCAGAAGCTATGGCTACACCTTC. This encodes CASSFQPRSYGYTF.

This clone was counted a few times. The sample has other DNA sequences that encode this CDR3 too. The chain links TRBV6-5 to TRBJ2-1, with 8 nucleotides matching TRBD2. The CDR3 consists of 15 residues. Unmatched junction bases numbered 5, after V lost 2 bases and J lost 5 bases. Germline V gives CDR1 MNHEY, CDR2 SVGAGI. The CDR3 sequence is CASSYGLAGNNEQFF. The CDR3 nucleotides read TGTGCCAGCAGTTACGGTCTAGCGGGTAACAATGAGCAGTTCTTC.

This chain connects TRBV6-1 to TRBJ2-5; possibly TRBD1 for D (7 bases). CDR1 and CDR2 from the germline V gene are MNHNS and SASEGT. The ends were cut back, 7 bases at V and 4 bases at J, with 19 bases in the middle. The CDR3 has 15 residues. The chain's CDR3 is CASNPTGTSLETQYF. CDR3 nucleotides: TGTGCCAGCAACCCGACAGGGACTTCCCTAGAGACCCAGTACTTC.

This clone turned up a few times. The J gene is TRBJ1-2, the V gene TRBV5-5, with D unclear. Germline V gene data show CDR1 as SGHKS and CDR2 as YYEKEE (reference sequence). Trimming pared 2 bases from V and 0 bases from J, leaving 11 bases between. CDR3 size: 15 residues. The CDR3 DNA reads TGTGCCAGCAGCTTACAGACGGTAGCTAACTATGGCTACACCTTC. Its translation: CASSLQTVANYGYTF.

There are a few counts of this clone. V is TRBV4-3 and J is TRBJ2-7; D unresolved. The CDR3 extends over 15 amino acids. The germline gives CDR1 LGHNA, CDR2 YSLEER. V lost 0 bases and J lost 2, with 11 bases in between. CDR3 residues: CASSQDLGLAYEQYF. Written as DNA, the CDR3 is TGCGCCAGCAGCCAAGATCTAGGGCTTGCCTACGAGCAGTACTTC.

This clone was detected only a few times. The chain recombines TRBV29-1 with TRBJ1-3; D is ambiguous. The CDR3 spans 14 residues. Germline lookup yields CDR1 SQVTM and CDR2 ANQGSEA. V lost 1 base and J 0 bases, leaving 7 bases between the germline ends. The DNA for the CDR3 is TGCAGCGTTGAAGGGACCTACTCTGGAAACACCATATATTTT. Amino acids: CSVEGTYSGNTIYF.

This clone was seen only a few times. The J gene is TRBJ2-5, the V gene TRBV27; perhaps D is TRBD1 or TRBD2 (7 bases each). Germline loops: CDR1 MNHEY, CDR2 SMNVEV (reference sequence). The length of the CDR3 is 16 residues. V gave up 4 bases and J gave up 2 bases, with 17 bases separating them. CDR3 nucleotide sequence: TGTGCCAGCAGTTCCCTCTCCAGGGGGGGACAAGAGACCCAGTACTTC. Residues: CASSSLSRGGQETQYF.

The chain recombines TRBV29-1 with TRBJ2-7; 13 bases are a match to TRBD2. The V gene's germline CDR1 is SQVTM and CDR2 ANQGSEA. V shed 6 bases and J 6 bases; nucleotides not matched to a gene: 11. The CDR3 contains 15 residues. The CDR3 DNA sequence: TGCAGCGTCGCGGGACTAGCGGGAAAGACTGGCGAGCAGTACTTC. The encoded protein is CSVAGLAGKTGEQYF.

The chain combines TRBV5-1 with TRBJ2-6; D is ambiguous. This CDR3 has 12 amino acids. Germline-derived CDR1 and CDR2 are SGHRS and YFSETQ. V gave up 0 bases and J gave up 6 bases, with 1 base separating them. CDR3 DNA sequence: TGCGCCAGCAGCTTGGAGGCCAACGTCCTGACTTTC. Translating it yields CASSLEANVLTF.

The V gene is TRBV27, the J gene TRBJ2-2, with D possibly being TRBD1 or TRBD2 (5 bases each). The CDR3 consists of 14 residues. With 6 bases removed from V and 0 bases from J, the gap between germline ends came to 8 bases. The germline gives CDR1 MNHEY, CDR2 SMNVEV (reference sequence). The CDR3 region is CASRGRPNTGELFF. The CDR3 region has the DNA TGTGCCAGCAGGGGACGGCCGAACACCGGGGAGCTGTTTTTT.